These T cell receptor beta chains were read from a single sample in a study of shared clonotypes between healthy human individuals. TCRdb's table, derived via immunoSEQ multiplex PCR, lists solely in-frame clones and lacks some. The sample contains hundreds of thousands of clones, approximately 96% of which appear only once. The specimen sequenced was naive CD8+ T cells sorted from blood. Receptor source: a woman aged 30 to 39 in good health. The conserved cysteine and the conserved F or W are not part of the CDR3 here. D genes are given only for firm matches.

D	V	CDR3
NA	TRBV28	ASSSDRTSIYYGYT
NA	TRBV27	ASSFSRDGAYEQY
NA	TRBV7-8	ASSFPMEGTNEQF
NA	TRBV4-1	ASSQEEGTEAF
NA	TRBV27	ASSPLGPIPTDTQY
TRBD1	TRBV6-1	ASSVYRGPGSDQPQH
NA	TRBV27	ASSRYEQF
TRBD2	TRBV4-2	ASSEHEAGGPDTQY
TRBD1	TRBV10-1	AVQRGPSPLYEQY
NA	TRBV19	ASSIVRANEQF
TRBD2	TRBV6-1	ASSEIRRGRAYEQY
NA	TRBV27	ASSPSIYEQY
TRBD1	TRBV6-1	ASRPRGQETQY
TRBD2	TRBV11-2	ASSLDPKAVIAGYEQY
NA	TRBV28	ASTVRLKQETQY
NA	TRBV28	ASSLYRAGYT
NA	TRBV19	ASSIFRGESDQPQH
NA	TRBV25-1	ASSNLGVNTEAF
TRBD1	TRBV28	ASSLGRGGVGDTQY
NA	TRBV21-1	ASRRPRDGTYEQY
NA	TRBV6-5	ASSYSTDTEAF
TRBD2	TRBV7-9	ASSGDLAGPSYEQY
NA	TRBV27	ASSLNGDQPQH
TRBD2	TRBV4-1	ASSYRTSGYNEQF
NA	TRBV7-9	ASSLDARAKNIQY
TRBD2	TRBV7-9	ASSFLPGGPLNEQF
NA	TRBV28	ASRLSGIEQPQH
TRBD1	TRBV27	ASRTGYTEAF
NA	TRBV2	ASTDHYEQY
NA	TRBV27	ASSLSDTGELF
NA	TRBV2	ASSAGYEQY
NA	TRBV5-6	ASSLDSVEAF
TRBD1	TRBV6-4	ASSAGTATYNEQF
NA	TRBV2	ASRLFHEQY
NA	TRBV21-1	ASSGRPFQETQY
NA	TRBV28	ASSLLQGRQPQH
TRBD1	TRBV7-2	ASSFSTGATYHEQF
TRBD1	TRBV2	ASTGTGETGELF
NA	TRBV6-5	ASSLDWRGNQPQH
TRBD2	TRBV4-2	ASSPRVGAGGQTIQY
TRBD2	TRBV29-1	SVELGGRSSGIYNEQF
TRBD1	TRBV6-1	ASSETGTAYEQY
NA	TRBV4-2	ASSQELVLSEQY
TRBD1	TRBV4-1	ASSQGWTGTAF
NA	TRBV27	ASSPDTGYKNQPQH
TRBD2	TRBV27	ASSLGTSGGVEQY
NA	TRBV29-1	SVDVDTQY
NA	TRBV2	ASSEDDYNEQF
TRBD1	TRBV6-5	ASRETGGANQPQH
TRBD2	TRBV7-9	ASSLGSEREDEQF
NA	TRBV10-1	ASSDDLFTGELF
NA	TRBV12-5	ASGFRASDGFTDTQY
NA	TRBV27	ASSPHGGANIQY
TRBD2	TRBV4-2	ASSQGGIGTSGYNEQF
TRBD2	TRBV15	ATSRDLAGVNTGELF
NA	TRBV6-5	ASSYSTGRFYEQY
NA	TRBV4-1	ASSQGLGSTDTQY
NA	TRBV6-1	ASSRTGSNQPQH